Presented here are 26 T cell receptor beta chains from one specimen sequenced in a study of blood T cell repertoires in COVID-19. The assay was immunoSEQ multiplex PCR, and TCRdb's table has in-frame clones only and misses some. The sample holds over 250,000 clones, 70% to 90% seen once. The sample comprised peripheral blood. The receptors stem from a woman in her forties or fifties with acute or convalescent COVID-19.

V gene TRBV25-1 combines with J gene TRBJ1-6; 8 bases agree with TRBD1. The CDR3 runs to 15 residues. Germline trimming cut 3 bases from V and 7 bases from J; bases unmatched to any gene: 5. The germline CDR1 and CDR2 sequences are MGHDK and SYGVNS. This CDR3 reads CASSESGTGNSPLHF. The CDR3 region has the DNA TGTGCCAGCAGTGAGTCTGGGACAGGCAATTCACCCCTCCACTTT.

The V gene is TRBV28, the J gene TRBJ2-7; no clear D gene. Trimming removed 3 bases at V and 0 bases at J, with 12 bases between. The CDR3 has 15 amino acids. Looked up from germline, CDR1 is MDHEN and CDR2 is SYDVKM. CDR3 in DNA: TGTGCCAGCAGTTTCGATGAGAGAAACTCCTACGAGCAGTACTTC. Translation gives CASSFDERNSYEQYF.

The table lists this clone with a count of one. DNA for the CDR3: TGTGCCAGCAGTTGGCGGATGACAGGGGAAGATCAGCCCCAGCATTTT. Translating gives CASSWRMTGEDQPQHF. The genes are TRBV5-6 and TRBJ1-5; 8 bases map to TRBD1. The CDR3 loop spans 16 amino acids. The V gene's germline CDR1 is SGHDT and CDR2 YYEEEE. Germline trimming cut 5 bases from V and 5 bases from J; bases unmatched to any gene: 12.

V usage is TRBV21-1 and J usage is TRBJ1-6; TRBD1 is the table's D call, not checked against the DNA. TRBV21-1 is termed a pseudogene. The CDR3 has 15 residues. CDR3 nucleotide sequence: TGTGCCAGCAGTGGGGACAGCTCCTATAATTCACCCCTCCACTTT. It is translated as CASSGDSSYNSPLHF.

V gene TRBV19 combines with J gene TRBJ1-1; D perhaps matches TRBD1 (5 bases). Trimming pared 3 bases from V and 2 bases from J, leaving 22 bases between. CDR1 and CDR2 (germline): LNHDA, SQIVND (reference sequence). This CDR3 comprises 18 residues. The DNA of the CDR3 is TGTGCCAGTAGTATGTGGGGCTTTTCTCTTTCAGGAAACACTGAAGCTTTCTTT. Translation gives CASSMWGFSLSGNTEAFF. The whole variable domain, remainder taken from reference TRBV19 and TRBJ1-1, is DGGITQSPKYLFRKEGQNVTLSCEQNLNHDAMYWYRQDPGQGLRLIYYSQIVNDFQKGDIAEGYSVSREKKESFPLTVTSAQKNPTAFYLCASSMWGFSLSGNTEAFFGQGTRLTVV.

CDR3 in DNA: TGTGCCAGCAGCTTATCTAGTTATAATTCACCCCTCCACTTT. Encoded protein: CASSLSSYNSPLHF. V gene TRBV11-3 combines with J gene TRBJ1-6, with no clear D. Germline-derived CDR1 and CDR2 are SGHNT and YENEEA. The V end lost 2 bases, the J end lost 4 bases, and 6 bases lay between the germline ends. This CDR3 contains 14 residues.

The J gene is TRBJ1-5, the V gene TRBV9, with D perhaps matching TRBD1 (6 bases). Germline CDR1 and CDR2: SGDLS and YYNGEE. V was shortened by 4 bases and J by 1 base, with 9 bases between the two germline ends. The length of the CDR3 is 14 residues. CDR3 residues: CASSSQGSNQPQHF. For the CDR3, the DNA is TGTGCCAGCAGCTCACAGGGAAGCAATCAGCCCCAGCATTTT.

The J gene is TRBJ2-1, the V gene TRBV5-6; 10 bases are a match to TRBD1. The CDR3 extends over 17 amino acids. Germline trimming cut 4 bases from V and 7 bases from J; bases unmatched to any gene: 14. CDR1 and CDR2 from the germline V gene are SGHDT and YYEEEE. The CDR3 nucleotides are TGTGCCAGCAGCGGGATCCTAGGGACAGGGGTAGGTAATGAGCAGTTCTTC. Encoded protein: CASSGILGTGVGNEQFF.

V is TRBV6-5 and J is TRBJ2-7, with TRBD2 matching over 7 bases. The CDR3 sequence is 15 residues long. V trimming: 6 bases; J trimming: 0 bases; junction bases outside the gene matches: 8. In germline, CDR1 is MNHEY, CDR2 SVGAGI. The DNA of the CDR3 is TGTGCCAGCAGACCTTCCGGGAGGAGCTCCTACGAGCAGTACTTC. This translates into CASRPSGRSSYEQYF.

The J gene is TRBJ2-1, the V gene TRBV11-2; no clear D gene. V dropped 5 bases and J dropped 5 bases, with 16 bases sitting between them. This CDR3 region has 15 residues. From germline, CDR1 is SGHAT and CDR2 FQNNGV. The CDR3 sequence is CASSPPRVVDNEQFF. CDR3 sequence (DNA): TGTGCCAGCAGCCCCCCTAGAGTAGTGGACAATGAGCAGTTCTTC.

This rearrangement joins TRBV19 to TRBJ1-5; D gene unclear. The CDR3 runs to 15 residues. The germline gives CDR1 LNHDA, CDR2 SQIVND (reference sequence). V dropped 5 bases and J dropped 3 bases, with 14 bases sitting between them. CDR3 amino acids: CASSEVWQNNQPQHF. The CDR3 DNA is TGTGCCAGTAGTGAGGTTTGGCAGAACAATCAGCCCCAGCATTTT.

The rearrangement uses TRBV23-1 and TRBJ1-1; maybe TRBD1 (6 bases). TRBV23-1 is given ORF status, its function remaining uncertain. The germline V and J ends were trimmed by 6 bases and 0 bases, with 17 bases remaining between them. There are 16 residues in the CDR3. CDR3 protein: CASSAVDSDMNTEAFF. The CDR3 DNA reads TGCGCCAGCAGCGCGGTGGACAGCGACATGAACACTGAAGCTTTCTTT.

V and J are TRBV11-1 and TRBJ2-7; 10 positions agree with TRBD1. V was clipped by 5 bases and J by 2 bases; unmatched bases: 6. Germline CDR1 is SGHAT and CDR2 is FQDESV (reference sequence). The CDR3 totals 15 residues. Here the CDR3 reads CASSPRDRGTYEQYF. In DNA, the CDR3 is TGTGCCAGCAGCCCACGGGACAGGGGAACCTACGAGCAGTACTTC.

About this clone itself: This sample also contains other DNA sequences that code for the same CDR3. The chain employs TRBV6-5 and TRBJ2-7; no clear D. From germline, CDR1 is MNHEY and CDR2 SVGAGI. The CDR3 has 12 residues. Between the trimmed V and J ends, which lost 6 bases and 0 bases, there was a span of 6 bases. The CDR3 DNA follows: TGTGCCAGCAGAGATAGCTCCTACGAGCAGTACTTC. Translated: CASRDSSYEQYF.

This chain links TRBV7-2 with TRBJ2-5, with TRBD2 matching 7 bases. With V trimmed by 2 bases and J by 4 bases, 4 bases remained unmatched. The CDR3 length is 14 residues. CDR1 and CDR2 (germline): SGHTA, FQGNSA. CDR3 sequence reads: CASSLRLAAETQYF. CDR3 in DNA: TGTGCCAGCAGCTTACGGCTAGCGGCAGAGACCCAGTACTTC.

This chain uses TRBV30 with TRBJ2-3; 8 nucleotides agree with TRBD2. The trim removed 5 bases at V and 3 bases at J, leaving 7 bases unmatched. Per the germline V gene, CDR1 is GTSNPN and CDR2 is SVGIG (reference sequence). The CDR3 length is 14 residues. The CDR3 DNA is TGTGCCTGGCACCGACTAGCGCGTACAGATACGCAGTATTTT. Residues: CAWHRLARTDTQYF.

The chain has TRBV5-1 and TRBJ1-4; TRBD1 is a possible D gene (6 bases). This CDR3 contains 14 residues. Germline CDR1 and CDR2: SGHRS and YFSETQ. Between the trimmed V and J ends, which lost 8 bases and 4 bases, there was a span of 15 bases. DNA of the CDR3: TGCGCCAGTTCACCAGGGGCGGATAATGAAAAACTGTTTTTT. It codes for CASSPGADNEKLFF.

The chain recombines TRBV24-1 with TRBJ1-1; perhaps TRBD1 as D (6 bases). Germline-derived CDR1 and CDR2 are KGHDR and SFDVKD. There are 15 residues in the CDR3. Trimming shortened V by 5 bases and J by 1 base, and 13 bases separated the two germline ends. The CDR3: CATSASRGGNTEAFF. Written as DNA, the CDR3 is TGTGCCACCAGTGCATCCAGGGGTGGGAACACTGAAGCTTTCTTT.

This chain links TRBV24-1 with TRBJ1-1; D call uncertain. The CDR3 length is 12 residues. Germline values: CDR1 KGHDR, CDR2 SFDVKD. The V end was cut by 4 bases, the J end by 2 bases, with 4 bases between. The CDR3, as DNA: TGTGCCACCAGTGACAGAAACACTGAAGCTTTCTTT. Amino acid sequence: CATSDRNTEAFF.

The chain joins TRBV27 to TRBJ1-2; TRBD1 might be the D (5 bases). In germline, CDR1 is MNHEY, CDR2 SMNVEV (reference sequence). This CDR3 has 16 residues. V lost 0 bases and J 4 bases, leaving 15 bases between the germline ends. The CDR3 nucleotides are TGTGCCAGCAGTTTATCCTGGCAGGCCGGGGGCTATGGCTACACCTTC. Its translation: CASSLSWQAGGYGYTF.

This chain joins TRBV2 and TRBJ1-2; D remains unclear. Trimming shortened V by 7 bases and J by 2 bases, and 8 bases separated the two germline ends. Germline-derived CDR1 and CDR2 are SNHLY and FYNNEI. There are 12 residues in the CDR3. The CDR3 spells CASNVENYGYTF. The DNA for the CDR3 is TGTGCCAGCAATGTGGAGAACTATGGCTACACCTTC.

This chain joins TRBV28 and TRBJ2-1, with D possibly matching TRBD1 (6 bases). Germline V CDR1 and CDR2: MDHEN, SYDVKM. The CDR3 totals 17 residues. Deletions cut 6 bases from V and 4 bases from J, with 22 bases between. CDR3 amino acids: CASRKLGTNPSYNEQFF. The CDR3 region has the DNA TGTGCCAGCAGAAAACTCGGGACAAACCCTTCTTACAATGAGCAGTTCTTC. The whole variable domain, filled in from reference TRBV28 and TRBJ2-1, reads DVKVTQSSRYLVKRTGEKVFLECVQDMDHENMFWYRQDPGLGLRLIYFSYDVKMKEKGDIPEGYSVSREKKERFSLILESASTNQTSMYLCASRKLGTNPSYNEQFFGPGTRLTVL.

The chain links TRBV4-1 to TRBJ2-7; D is undetermined. The CDR3 extends over 11 amino acids. The germline V gene has CDR1 MGHRA and CDR2 YSYEKL. V was cut by 1 base and J by 9 bases, with 7 bases left in between. The CDR3 DNA reads TGCGCCAGCAGCCAAGGCGGCTCGCAGTACTTC. Residues: CASSQGGSQYF.

This rearrangement joins TRBV27 to TRBJ1-1; D unclear. Germline V CDR1 and CDR2: MNHEY, SMNVEV (reference sequence). V shed 1 base and J shed 5 bases, with 8 bases lying between them. CDR3 length equals 13 residues. CDR3 loop: CASSLLGSTEAFF. CDR3 DNA sequence: TGTGCCAGCAGTTTATTAGGGAGTACTGAAGCTTTCTTT.

The chain carries TRBV24-1 and TRBJ2-1, with 11 bases matching TRBD2. This CDR3 has 16 residues. Germline lookup yields CDR1 KGHDR and CDR2 SFDVKD. V gave up 5 bases and J gave up 5 bases; unmatched junction bases: 7. In DNA form, the CDR3 reads TGTGCCACCAGTGGGACCGGGACTAGCGGACACAATGAGCAGTTCTTC. Translating gives CATSGTGTSGHNEQFF.

The V and J genes are TRBV27 and TRBJ2-1; 7 positions match TRBD1. The CDR3 extends over 12 amino acids. V shed 8 bases, J shed 12 bases, and the junction held 10 bases outside the gene matches. Germline V gene sequence: CDR1 MNHEY, CDR2 SMNVEV (reference sequence). The CDR3 spells CASYLPGQSQFF. CDR3 in DNA: TGTGCCAGCTATTTGCCGGGACAGTCGCAGTTCTTC.